The sequence of this T cell receptor (beta chain) was determined in a study of beta chain features in type 1 diabetes. The study's findings and limits: In every one of the four CD4+ subsets, TCRB CDR3s were moderately but significantly shorter in Type 1 diabetes patients.

cDNA synthesis used the whole RNA isolate, giving expressed TCRB sequences. Clones were sequenced by immunoSEQ multiplex PCR, and TCRdb holds only the in-frame ones, with some missing. Among roughly 300,000 clones listed, 9.3% were seen once. The CDR3 runs to 16 residues. Trimming at V came to 0 bases and at J to 7 bases, leaving 6 bases not matched to a gene. Germline V CDR1 and CDR2: MNHEY, SVGAGI. Remarks on this clone: Its antigen is as yet unknown.

The origin of this receptor is a man aged 30 to 45 with type 1 diabetes. This chain links TRBV6-5 with TRBJ1-4; 9 nucleotides align to TRBD1. Sequencing was done on a sample of central memory CD4+ T cells from blood. The CDR3 nucleotides read TGTGCCAGCAGTTACTCGAAGGGGACAGGGTCTGAAAAACTGTTTTTT. Protein: CASSYSKGTGSEKLFF.